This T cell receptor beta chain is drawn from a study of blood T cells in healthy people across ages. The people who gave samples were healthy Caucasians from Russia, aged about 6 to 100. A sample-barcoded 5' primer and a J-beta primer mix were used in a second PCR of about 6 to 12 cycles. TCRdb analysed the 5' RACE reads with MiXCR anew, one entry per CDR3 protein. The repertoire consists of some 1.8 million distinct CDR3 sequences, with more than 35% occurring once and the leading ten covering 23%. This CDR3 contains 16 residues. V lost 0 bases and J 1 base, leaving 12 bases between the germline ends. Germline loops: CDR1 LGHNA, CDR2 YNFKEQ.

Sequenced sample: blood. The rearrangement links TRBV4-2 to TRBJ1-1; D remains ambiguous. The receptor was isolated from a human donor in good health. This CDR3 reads CASSQDSVMRNTEAFF. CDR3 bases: TGTGCCAGCAGCCAAGATTCGGTCATGAGGAACACTGAAGCTTTCTTT.